This T cell receptor (beta chain) came from a study of shared clonotypes between healthy human individuals. Germline V gene data show CDR1 as SGHNT and CDR2 as YYREEE (reference sequence). The CDR3 runs 15 residues. Trimming pared 2 bases from V and 5 bases from J, leaving 11 bases between. Method: immunoSEQ multiplex PCR; TCRdb's copy keeps in-frame clones and lacks some. This sample carries more than 2,000,000 clones, around 90% of them seen once, and the ten largest clones take about 0.13%. Specimen: naive CD4+ T cells sorted from blood. The subset here: CD45RA+ positively selected. This TCR derives from a man aged 18-30 years in good health. The chain joins TRBV5-4 to TRBJ1-6, with unresolved D. CDR3 bases: TGTGCCAGCAGCTTCATTGGGCAGAATAATTCACCCCTCCACTTT. The encoded protein is CASSFIGQNNSPLHF.